The clone carrying this T cell receptor beta chain was observed a handful of times. These data belong to a study of blood T cells in healthy people across ages. Using a J-beta primer mix together with a sample-barcoded 5' primer, a second PCR was run for roughly 7 to 12 cycles. TCRdb independently ran MiXCR on the 5' RACE reads; one entry per CDR3 protein. The data hold 600,000 to 850,000 distinct CDR3 sequences, with roughly 43% observed a single time. The material sequenced was blood. The sequence derives from a woman aged 55-69 years in good health.

CDR3 in DNA: TGCAGTGCTAGAGATGAGCTCTTTGGGGGGGAGCTGTTTTTT. This translates into CSARDELFGGELFF. The V call is TRBV20-1, the J call TRBJ2-2; D ambiguous. The CDR3 runs to 14 residues. Germline values: CDR1 DFQATT, CDR2 SNEGSKA (reference sequence). V lost 0 bases and J lost 8, with 13 bases in between.